This T cell receptor (beta chain) was sequenced in a study of blood T cells in healthy people across ages. Whole-study findings and limits: Per-million-T-cell TCR beta diversity fell roughly linearly with age.

The authors ran a second PCR of roughly 6 to 12 cycles using a sample-barcoded 5' primer and a J-beta primer mix. Through a template-switch adaptor with 12 random nucleotides, each cDNA molecule received a tag. TCRdb itself ran the 5' RACE reads through MiXCR, one entry per CDR3 protein. The sample includes roughly 680,000 distinct CDR3 sequences, approximately 50% of them seen just once. Trimming removed 0 bases from V and 6 bases from J, with 20 bases in between. Germline V gene data show CDR1 as SGHAT and CDR2 as FQDESV (reference sequence). This CDR3 comprises 17 residues. This clonotype was seen more than once but under ten times. Its antigen is not identified.

This rearrangement joins TRBV11-1 to TRBJ1-1, with a tentative D call TRBD1 (6 bases). The sample was blood. This receptor was taken from a woman aged 60-75 years in good health. CDR3 DNA: TGTGCCAGCAGCTTAGCGAGCGGACGACAATACAGGGCTGAAGCTTTCTTT. This codes for CASSLASGRQYRAEAFF.